The 13 T cell receptor beta chains below all came from one sample that was sequenced in a study of blood T cell repertoires in COVID-19. The protocol was immunoSEQ multiplex PCR, while the TCRdb copy is restricted to in-frame clones and leaves out a portion. Among around 180,000 clones listed, about 85% were seen once. The sequenced sample was peripheral blood. These receptors were taken from a man in his 70s with active or convalescent COVID-19.

The V gene is TRBV11-2, the J gene TRBJ2-7; 11 bases fit TRBD2. The CDR3 is 16 amino acids. The V gene's germline CDR1 is SGHAT and CDR2 FQNNGV. The V and J ends lost 5 bases and 3 bases, in that order; junction bases with no gene match: 9. CDR3 region: CASSDTTGTSGYEQYF. CDR3 DNA sequence: TGTGCCAGCAGCGATACCACCGGGACTAGCGGCTACGAGCAGTACTTC.

The rearrangement joins TRBV28 to TRBJ1-4; the D is unclear. The CDR3 covers 15 residues. Per germline, CDR1 MDHEN and CDR2 SYDVKM. V lost 4 bases to trimming and J lost 8 bases, with 17 bases between them. As DNA, the CDR3 is TGTGCCAGCAGTTCCCCCGGGGTGGGGAGGGAAAAACTGTTTTTT. Its translation: CASSSPGVGREKLFF.

The J gene is TRBJ2-2, the V gene TRBV27; 9 nucleotides line up with TRBD2. CDR1 is MNHEY and CDR2 is SMNVEV in the germline V gene (reference sequence). After removal of 6 bases from V and 2 bases from J, the junction contained 4 bases not matched to a gene. CDR3 length: 15 residues. For the CDR3, the DNA is TGTGCCAGCAGACCGCTAGCGGGAAACACCGGGGAGCTGTTTTTT. Its protein product is CASRPLAGNTGELFF.

The V and J genes are TRBV6-6 and TRBJ1-2; 11 nucleotides agree with TRBD1. The germline gives CDR1 MNHNY, CDR2 SVGAGI (reference sequence). The V and J ends lost 7 bases and 3 bases, in that order; junction bases with no gene match: 4. This CDR3 contains 14 residues. CDR3 sequence (DNA): TGTGCCAGCACCCCGGGACAGGGGGACTATGGCTACACCTTC. Amino acids: CASTPGQGDYGYTF.

The V gene is TRBV11-2, the J gene TRBJ2-5, with 7 positions matching TRBD2. CDR1 and CDR2 from the germline V gene are SGHAT and FQNNGV. The CDR3 loop spans 17 amino acids. The V gene end was trimmed by 5 bases and the J gene end by 4 bases; junction bases not matched to a gene: 16. The CDR3 DNA is TGTGCCAGCAGCCTGCGCGGGGGTCGAGGGGAGGGAGAGACCCAGTACTTC. It specifies CASSLRGGRGEGETQYF. Complete variable domain (other parts from reference TRBV11-2 and TRBJ2-5): EAGVAQSPRYKIIEKRQSVAFWCNPISGHATLYWYQQILGQGPKLLIQFQNNGVVDDSQLPKDRFSAERLKGVDSTLKIQPAKLEDSAVYLCASSLRGGRGEGETQYFGPGTRLLVL.

The chain uses TRBV28 and TRBJ2-7; 12 bases map to TRBD2. CDR1 and CDR2 (germline): MDHEN, SYDVKM. CDR3 size: 17 residues. V lost 6 bases to trimming and J lost 7 bases; unmatched junction nucleotides: 16. CDR3 amino acids: CASSQGTSGSGGWEQYF. Here the CDR3 DNA reads TGTGCCAGCAGCCAAGGGACTAGCGGGTCCGGGGGATGGGAGCAGTACTTC.

The V call is TRBV30, the J call TRBJ1-2; D not certain. Germline CDR1 is GTSNPN and CDR2 is SVGIG (reference sequence). V was pared by 2 bases and J by 4 bases, with 17 bases between. This CDR3 has 15 amino acids. DNA of the CDR3: TGTGCCTGGAGTTACCCTAAGGTTTCGGGCTATGGCTACACCTTC. Residues: CAWSYPKVSGYGYTF.

The table lists this clone with a few counts. The chain employs TRBV6-2 or TRBV6-3 and TRBJ2-1; TRBD2 aligns across 9 bases. The V segment lost 2 bases and the J segment 4 bases; nucleotides outside the gene matches: 9. Germline V gene sequence: CDR1 MNHEY, CDR2 SVGEGT. The CDR3 length is 17 residues. CDR3 sequence: CASSYKASGVLYNEQFF. The DNA for the CDR3 is TGTGCCAGCAGTTACAAGGCTAGCGGGGTCCTATACAATGAGCAGTTCTTC.

V usage is TRBV6-5 and J usage is TRBJ1-4; maybe TRBD1 (6 bases). Germline loops: CDR1 MNHEY, CDR2 SVGAGI. The V end was cut by 2 bases, the J end by 5 bases, with 12 bases between. CDR3 length: 15 amino acids. The CDR3 region is CASSYGQGRNEKLFF. The CDR3, as DNA: TGTGCCAGCAGTTACGGGCAGGGGCGAAATGAAAAACTGTTTTTT.

The V and J genes are TRBV6-4 and TRBJ2-3, with TRBD2 identical over 9 bases. The junction had 3 bases not matched to a gene; V was cut back by 5 bases and J by 0 bases. Per the germline V gene, CDR1 is MRHNA and CDR2 is SNTAGT. The CDR3 sequence is 15 residues long. The CDR3 region is CASSLAGASTDTQYF. CDR3 DNA: TGTGCCAGCAGTTTAGCGGGAGCCAGCACAGATACGCAGTATTTT.

CDR3 amino acids: CASSLQGEEETQYF. The CDR3 DNA reads as TGTGCCAGCAGCTTACAGGGGGAGGAGGAGACCCAGTACTTC. The rearrangement uses TRBV5-4 and TRBJ2-5, with 8 bases identical to TRBD1. From germline, CDR1 is SGHNT and CDR2 YYREEE (reference sequence). Trimming took 2 bases from V and 5 from J; bases not matched to a gene: 5. The CDR3 covers 14 residues.

V gene TRBV3-1 (or the pseudogene TRBV3-2) combines with J gene TRBJ2-7; TRBD1 matches at 7 bases. This CDR3 has 15 amino acids. From germline, CDR1 is LGHDT and CDR2 YNNKEL (reference sequence). J was trimmed by 2 bases and V by 1 base; bases with no gene match: 5. The CDR3, as DNA: TGTGCCAGCAGCCAAGCGGGGACAGCTGCCTACGAGCAGTACTTC. The encoded protein is CASSQAGTAAYEQYF.

The V gene is TRBV10-3, the J gene TRBJ2-3, with D perhaps TRBD1 (5 bases). Germline lookup yields CDR1 ENHRY and CDR2 SYGVKD. Deletions cut 7 bases from V and 1 base from J, with 15 bases between. This CDR3 contains 15 residues. The CDR3 DNA is TGTGCCATCAAAGAGGACCCGACAGGCACAGATACGCAGTATTTT. This sequence encodes CAIKEDPTGTDTQYF.